A single sample is the source of the 8 T cell receptor beta chains below, sequenced in a study of Graves' ophthalmopathy and Graves' hyperthyroidism. RNA transcripts yielded amplified TCR beta CDR3 regions. First-round RT-PCR relied on HTBI primers, and a second-round multiplex PCR came next. Using its own MiXCR run on the multiplex PCR reads, TCRdb lists one record per CDR3 protein. The sample has roughly 600,000 distinct CDR3 sequences; roughly 40% are singletons. The sequenced sample consisted of peripheral blood or thyroid tissue (not recorded which). These receptors were obtained from an adult man with Graves' hyperthyroidism.

The rearrangement links TRBV10-1 to TRBJ2-1; TRBD1 matches at 7 bases. Trimming took 5 bases from V and 0 from J; bases not matched to a gene: 7. The CDR3 length is 16 residues. CDR1 WNHNN and CDR2 SYGVQD come from the germline V gene (reference sequence). The CDR3 reads CASSNHRGSSYNEQFF. As DNA, the CDR3 is TGCGCCAGCAGTAATCACAGGGGTAGCTCCTACAATGAGCAGTTCTTC.

This clonotype has ten or more counts. A read error is likely, as this CDR3 ends without the conserved phenylalanine or tryptophan. The DNA is left out, because the CDR3 cannot be placed on it with certainty; the CDR3 is given as TCRdb lists it. This chain uses TRBV10-3 with TRBJ2-5. Germline lookup yields CDR1 ENHRY and CDR2 SYGVKD. A total of 8 residues make up the CDR3, ends included. The CDR3 here is CAIPFVEI.

The table lists this clonotype with many counts. The chain links TRBV25-1 to TRBJ2-5, with unresolved D. Trimming removed 1 base at V and 2 bases at J, with 8 bases between. Per germline, CDR1 MGHDK and CDR2 SYGVNS. This CDR3 contains 14 residues. CDR3 nucleotides: TGTGCCAGCAGTGAATTGGGCAGTCAAGAGACCCAGTACTTC. Translated: CASSELGSQETQYF. Complete variable domain (other parts from reference TRBV25-1 and TRBJ2-5): EADIYQTPRYLVIGTGKKITLECSQTMGHDKMYWYQQDPGMELHLIHYSYGVNSTEKGDLSSESTVSRIRTEHFPLTLESARPSHTSQYLCASSELGSQETQYFGPGTRLLVL.

The chain couples TRBV15 to TRBJ1-1; a possible D gene is TRBD1 (5 bases). The CDR3 spans 15 residues. Germline lookup yields CDR1 LNHNV and CDR2 YYDKDF (reference sequence). Trimming cost V 3 bases and J 1 base, with 12 bases left between them. CDR3 coding DNA: TGTGCCACCAGCAGCTTCGACAGTGCGAACACTGAAGCTTTCTTT. This translates into CATSSFDSANTEAFF.

This clonotype was recorded at least ten times. The rearrangement links TRBV5-6 to TRBJ1-1; perhaps TRBD1 as D (5 bases). The CDR3 contains 14 residues. CDR1 is SGHDT, CDR2 YYEEEE, per germline. V was shortened by 4 bases and J by 7 bases, with 17 bases between the two germline ends. CDR3 sequence reads: CASSPPQERVEAFF. DNA for the CDR3: TGTGCCAGCAGCCCACCACAGGAGAGGGTTGAAGCTTTCTTT.

The chain combines TRBV12-3 or TRBV12-4 with TRBJ2-7; 13 nucleotides match TRBD2. The CDR3 length is 17 residues. With V trimmed by 6 bases and J by 7 bases, 15 bases remained unmatched. CDR3 in DNA: TGTGCCAGCAGCCTAGGACTAGCGGGAGCCGCGGCCGGGGAGCAGTACTTC. Translating gives CASSLGLAGAAAGEQYF.

With respect to this clonotype: Being one base from a much bigger clone, this may be a read error. As the CDR3 is not closed by the conserved phenylalanine or tryptophan, this likely results from a read error. The chain couples TRBV5-4 to TRBJ1-1; the D gene is possibly TRBD1 (5 bases). The CDR3 totals 13 residues. Per the germline V gene, CDR1 is SGHNT and CDR2 is YYREEE (reference sequence). V lost 0 bases, J lost 8 bases, and 11 bases lay in between. In nucleotides, the CDR3 is TGTGCCAGCAGCTTGGAGGGCAGGGCCGAAGCTTTCTCT. It is translated as CASSLEGRAEAFS.

The rearrangement joins TRBV18 to TRBJ2-7, with D hard to call. This CDR3 contains 13 residues. Germline CDR1 reads KGHSH; CDR2 reads LQKENI. V shed 2 bases and J shed 7 bases, with 12 bases lying between them. CDR3 sequence: CASSPSTRLEQYF. As DNA, the CDR3 is TGTGCCAGCTCACCATCGACCCGTTTGGAGCAGTACTTC.